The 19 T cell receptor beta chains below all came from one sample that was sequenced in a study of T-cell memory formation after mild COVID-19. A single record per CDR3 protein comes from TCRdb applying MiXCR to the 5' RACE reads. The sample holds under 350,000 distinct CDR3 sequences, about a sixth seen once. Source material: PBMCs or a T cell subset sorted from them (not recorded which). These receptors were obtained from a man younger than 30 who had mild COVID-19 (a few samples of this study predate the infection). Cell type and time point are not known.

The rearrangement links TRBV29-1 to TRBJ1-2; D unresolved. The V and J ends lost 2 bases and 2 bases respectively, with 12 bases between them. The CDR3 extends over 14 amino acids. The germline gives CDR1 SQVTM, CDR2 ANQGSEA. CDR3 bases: TGCAGCGTTGAATCCGAGGCAGCAAACTATGGCTACACCTTC. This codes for CSVESEAANYGYTF. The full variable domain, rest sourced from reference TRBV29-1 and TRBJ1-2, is SAVISQKPSRDICQRGTSLTIQCQVDSQVTMMFWYRQQPGQSLTLIATANQGSEATYESGFVIDKFPISRPNLTFSTLTVSNMSPEDSSIYLCSVESEAANYGYTFGSGTRLTVV.

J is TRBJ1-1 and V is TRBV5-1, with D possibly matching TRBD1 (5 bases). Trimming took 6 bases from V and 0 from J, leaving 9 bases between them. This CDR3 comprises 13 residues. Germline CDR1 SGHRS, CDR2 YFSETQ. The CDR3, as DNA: TGCGCCAGCAAGTCAGGGATGAACACTGAAGCTTTCTTT. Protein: CASKSGMNTEAFF.

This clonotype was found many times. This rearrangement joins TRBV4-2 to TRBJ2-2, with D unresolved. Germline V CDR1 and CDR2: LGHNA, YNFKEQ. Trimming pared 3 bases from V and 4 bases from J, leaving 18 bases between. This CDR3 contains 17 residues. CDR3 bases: TGTGCCAGCAGCCATTCGCCGTGGGTCTCCCCCACCGGGGAGCTGTTTTTT. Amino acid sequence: CASSHSPWVSPTGELFF.

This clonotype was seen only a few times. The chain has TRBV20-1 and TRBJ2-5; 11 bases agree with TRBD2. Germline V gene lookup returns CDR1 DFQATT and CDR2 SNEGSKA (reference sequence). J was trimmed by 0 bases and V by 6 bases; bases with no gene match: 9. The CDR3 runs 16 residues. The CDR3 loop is CSAYSISGGDQETQYF. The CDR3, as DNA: TGCAGTGCCTACTCAATTAGCGGGGGGGACCAAGAGACCCAGTACTTC.

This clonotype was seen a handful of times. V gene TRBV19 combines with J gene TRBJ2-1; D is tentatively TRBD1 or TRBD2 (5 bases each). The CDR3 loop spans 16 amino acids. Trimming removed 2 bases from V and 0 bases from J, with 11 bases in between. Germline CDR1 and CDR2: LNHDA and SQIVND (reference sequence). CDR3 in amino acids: CASSIRGDSSYNEQFF. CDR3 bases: TGTGCCAGTAGTATACGAGGGGATAGCTCCTACAATGAGCAGTTCTTC. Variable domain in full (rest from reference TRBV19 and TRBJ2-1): DGGITQSPKYLFRKEGQNVTLSCEQNLNHDAMYWYRQDPGQGLRLIYYSQIVNDFQKGDIAEGYSVSREKKESFPLTVTSAQKNPTAFYLCASSIRGDSSYNEQFFGPGTRLTVL.

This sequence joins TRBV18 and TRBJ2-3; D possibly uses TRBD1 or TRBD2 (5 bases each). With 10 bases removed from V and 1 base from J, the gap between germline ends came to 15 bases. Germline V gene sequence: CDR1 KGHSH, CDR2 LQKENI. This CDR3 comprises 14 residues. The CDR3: CATFEGTGTDTQYF. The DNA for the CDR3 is TGTGCCACCTTTGAAGGGACGGGCACAGATACGCAGTATTTT.

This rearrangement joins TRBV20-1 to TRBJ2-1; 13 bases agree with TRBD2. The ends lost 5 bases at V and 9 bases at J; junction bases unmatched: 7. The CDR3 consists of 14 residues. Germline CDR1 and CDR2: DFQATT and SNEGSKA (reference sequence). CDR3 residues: CSAPTSGGLGEQFF. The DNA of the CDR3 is TGCAGTGCTCCGACTAGCGGGGGGCTCGGTGAGCAGTTCTTC.

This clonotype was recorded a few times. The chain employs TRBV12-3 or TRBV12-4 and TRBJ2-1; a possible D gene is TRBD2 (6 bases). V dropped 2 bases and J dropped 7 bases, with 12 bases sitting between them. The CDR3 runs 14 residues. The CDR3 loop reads CASSLRLGINEQFF. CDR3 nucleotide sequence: TGTGCCAGCAGTTTACGACTAGGGATTAATGAGCAGTTCTTC.

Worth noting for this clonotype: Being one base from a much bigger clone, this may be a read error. The DNA for the CDR3 is TGCGCCAGCAGCCAAACTAGCGGGGGGTCCTACGAGCAGTACGTC. Translating gives CASSQTSGGSYEQYV. This chain connects TRBV4-1 to TRBJ2-7; TRBD2 aligns across 12 bases. The CDR3 contains 15 residues. V lost 2 bases to trimming and J lost 1 base; unmatched junction nucleotides: 0. The germline V gene has CDR1 MGHRA and CDR2 YSYEKL.

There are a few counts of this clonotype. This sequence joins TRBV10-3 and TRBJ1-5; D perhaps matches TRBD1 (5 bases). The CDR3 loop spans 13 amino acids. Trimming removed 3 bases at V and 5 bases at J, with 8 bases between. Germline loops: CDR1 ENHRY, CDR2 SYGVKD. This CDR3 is CAISDRDDQPQHF. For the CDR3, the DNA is TGTGCCATCAGTGACAGGGACGATCAGCCCCAGCATTTT.

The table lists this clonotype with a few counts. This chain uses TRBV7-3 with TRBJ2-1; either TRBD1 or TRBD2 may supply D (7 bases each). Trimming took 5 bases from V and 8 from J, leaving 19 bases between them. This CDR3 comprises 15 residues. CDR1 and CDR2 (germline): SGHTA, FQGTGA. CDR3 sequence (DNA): TGTGCCAGCAGCCGGGGAGGGGGCGGAAGGGATGAGCAGTTCTTC. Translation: CASSRGGGGRDEQFF.

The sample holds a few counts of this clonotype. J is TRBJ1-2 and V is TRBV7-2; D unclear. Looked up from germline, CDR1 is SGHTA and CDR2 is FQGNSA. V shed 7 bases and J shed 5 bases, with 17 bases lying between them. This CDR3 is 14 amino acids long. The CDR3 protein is CASNFGRIPYGYTF. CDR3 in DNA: TGTGCCAGCAATTTTGGACGGATACCTTATGGCTACACCTTC.

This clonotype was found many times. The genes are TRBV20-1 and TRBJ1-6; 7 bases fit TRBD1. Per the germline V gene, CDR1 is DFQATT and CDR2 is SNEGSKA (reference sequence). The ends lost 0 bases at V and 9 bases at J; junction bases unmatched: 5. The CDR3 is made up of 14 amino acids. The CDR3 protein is CSARDDREASPLHF. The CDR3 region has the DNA TGCAGTGCTAGAGATGACAGGGAGGCTTCACCCCTCCACTTT.

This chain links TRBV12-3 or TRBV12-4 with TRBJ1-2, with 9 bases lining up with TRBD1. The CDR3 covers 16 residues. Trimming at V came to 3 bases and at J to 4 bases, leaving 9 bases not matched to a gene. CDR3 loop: CASSFFPGQGAYGYTF. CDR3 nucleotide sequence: TGTGCCAGCAGTTTCTTCCCGGGACAGGGCGCCTATGGCTACACCTTC.

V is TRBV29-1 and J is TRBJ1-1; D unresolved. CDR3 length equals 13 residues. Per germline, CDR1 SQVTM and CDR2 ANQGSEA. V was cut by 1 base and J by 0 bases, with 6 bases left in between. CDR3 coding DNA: TGCAGCGTTGAAGGCAGATTGAACACTGAAGCTTTCTTT. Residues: CSVEGRLNTEAFF.

The CDR3 DNA reads as TGTGCCAGCAGCTTAGGATGGACCTATGGCTACACCTTC. Amino acid sequence: CASSLGWTYGYTF. V usage is TRBV7-2 and J usage is TRBJ1-2; D unclear. CDR3 length: 13 residues. Germline loops: CDR1 SGHTA, CDR2 FQGNSA. V lost 1 base, J lost 4 bases, and 7 bases lay in between.

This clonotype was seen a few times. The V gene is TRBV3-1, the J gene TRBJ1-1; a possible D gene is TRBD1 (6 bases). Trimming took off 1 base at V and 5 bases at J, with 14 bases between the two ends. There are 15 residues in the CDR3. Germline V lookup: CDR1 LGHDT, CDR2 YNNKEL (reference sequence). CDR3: CASSQGWQGQTEAFF. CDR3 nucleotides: TGTGCCAGCAGCCAAGGGTGGCAGGGACAAACTGAAGCTTTCTTT.

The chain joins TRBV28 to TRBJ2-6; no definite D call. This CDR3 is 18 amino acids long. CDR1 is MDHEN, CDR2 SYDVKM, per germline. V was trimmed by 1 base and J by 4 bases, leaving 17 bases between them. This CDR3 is CASSLSIFEVLGANVLTF. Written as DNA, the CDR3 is TGTGCCAGCAGTTTATCCATCTTCGAGGTCCTCGGGGCCAACGTCCTGACTTTC.

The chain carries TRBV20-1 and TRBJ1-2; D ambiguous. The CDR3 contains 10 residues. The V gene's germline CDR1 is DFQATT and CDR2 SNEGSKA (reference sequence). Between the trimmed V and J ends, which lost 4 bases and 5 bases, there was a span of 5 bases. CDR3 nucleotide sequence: TGCAGTGCTACGGAGTATGGCTACACCTTC. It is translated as CSATEYGYTF.